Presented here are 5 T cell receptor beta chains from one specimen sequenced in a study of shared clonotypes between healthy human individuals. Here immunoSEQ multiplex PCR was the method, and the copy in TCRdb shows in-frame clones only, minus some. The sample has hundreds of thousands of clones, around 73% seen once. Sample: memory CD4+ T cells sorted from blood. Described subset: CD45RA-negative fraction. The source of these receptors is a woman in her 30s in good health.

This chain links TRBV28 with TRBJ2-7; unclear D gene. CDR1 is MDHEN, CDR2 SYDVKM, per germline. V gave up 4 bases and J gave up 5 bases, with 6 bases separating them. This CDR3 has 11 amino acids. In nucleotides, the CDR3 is TGTGCCAGCAGTTCAGGAAACGAGCAGTACTTC. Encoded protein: CASSSGNEQYF.

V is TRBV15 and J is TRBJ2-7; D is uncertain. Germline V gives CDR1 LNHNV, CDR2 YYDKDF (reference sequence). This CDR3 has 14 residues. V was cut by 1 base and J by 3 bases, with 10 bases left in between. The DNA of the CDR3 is TGTGCCACCAGCAGAGTGCCCTTAAACTACGAGCAGTACTTC. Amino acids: CATSRVPLNYEQYF.

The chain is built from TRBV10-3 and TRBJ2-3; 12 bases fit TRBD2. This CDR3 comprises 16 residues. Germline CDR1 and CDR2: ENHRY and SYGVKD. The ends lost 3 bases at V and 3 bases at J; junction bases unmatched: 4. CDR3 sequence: CAISDQTSGRTDTQYF. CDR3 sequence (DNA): TGTGCCATCAGTGACCAAACTAGCGGGAGGACAGATACGCAGTATTTT.

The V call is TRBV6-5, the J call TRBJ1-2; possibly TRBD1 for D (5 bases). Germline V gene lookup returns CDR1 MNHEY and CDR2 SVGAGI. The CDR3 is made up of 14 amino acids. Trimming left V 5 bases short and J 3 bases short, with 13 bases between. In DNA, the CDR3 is TGTGCCAGCAGTGTCGTCGGGGGGGACTATGGCTACACCTTC. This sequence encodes CASSVVGGDYGYTF.

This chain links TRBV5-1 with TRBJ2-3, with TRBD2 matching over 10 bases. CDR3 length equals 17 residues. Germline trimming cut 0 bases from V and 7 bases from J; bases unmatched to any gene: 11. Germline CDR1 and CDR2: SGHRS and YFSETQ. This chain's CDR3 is CASSLALAGVGSNTQYF. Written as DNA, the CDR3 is TGCGCCAGCAGCTTGGCCCTAGCGGGAGTCGGAAGCAATACGCAGTATTTT.